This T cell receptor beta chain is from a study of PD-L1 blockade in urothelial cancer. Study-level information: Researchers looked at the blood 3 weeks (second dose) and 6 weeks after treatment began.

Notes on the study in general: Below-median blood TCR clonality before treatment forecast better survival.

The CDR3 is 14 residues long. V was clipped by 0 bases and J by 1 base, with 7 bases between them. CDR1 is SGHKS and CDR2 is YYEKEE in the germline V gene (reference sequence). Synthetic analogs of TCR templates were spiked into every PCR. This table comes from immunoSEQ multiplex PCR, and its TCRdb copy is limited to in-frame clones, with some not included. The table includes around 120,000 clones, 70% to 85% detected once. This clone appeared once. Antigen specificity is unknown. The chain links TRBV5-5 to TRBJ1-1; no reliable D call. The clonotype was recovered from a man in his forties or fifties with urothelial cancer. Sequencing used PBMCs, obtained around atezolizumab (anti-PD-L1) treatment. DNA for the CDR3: TGTGCCAGCAGCTTGGGTCCGGGGAACACTGAAGCTTTCTTT. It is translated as CASSLGPGNTEAFF.